This T cell receptor beta chain is drawn from a study of cytomegalovirus exposure and HLA in healthy donors. Whole-study findings and limits: According to the study, 150 to 200 TCR beta chains were cytomegalovirus-associated. Clonal expansion was found to be greater in HLA-associated TCR beta chains than in equally common others in a later analysis. It was assumed in the presence/absence analyses that sequencing depth was roughly uniform across donors. The study dropped some indistinguishable V segments, TRBV6-2 and TRBV6-3 among them.

Per germline, CDR1 PRHDT and CDR2 FYEKMQ (reference sequence). Trimming stripped 6 bases from V and 4 bases from J, with 18 bases between. This CDR3 is 16 amino acids long. In the PCR, 60 Vbeta and 13 Jbeta primers were used. Sequenced by immunoSEQ multiplex PCR; TCRdb stores in-frame clones only, minus some. The repertoire includes over 85,000 clones, over 75% of them detected once, and around 3.6% sits in the top ten. This clone was counted once. Its antigen remains unknown. The chain is built from TRBV13 and TRBJ2-2, with D tentatively TRBD1 (6 bases). The receptor's source is a middle-aged man in good health and CMV-seronegative. Material for sequencing was PBMCs. Here the CDR3 DNA reads TGTGCCAGCAGACGACACACAGGGTCGGGCACCGGGGAGCTGTTTTTT. The encoded protein is CASRRHTGSGTGELFF. The variable domain in full, with the rest retrieved from reference TRBV13 and TRBJ2-2, is AAGVIQSPRHLIKEKRETATLKCYPIPRHDTVYWYQQGPGQDPQFLISFYEKMQSDKGSIPDRFSAQQFSDYHSELNMSSLELGDSALYFCASRRHTGSGTGELFFGEGSRLTVL.